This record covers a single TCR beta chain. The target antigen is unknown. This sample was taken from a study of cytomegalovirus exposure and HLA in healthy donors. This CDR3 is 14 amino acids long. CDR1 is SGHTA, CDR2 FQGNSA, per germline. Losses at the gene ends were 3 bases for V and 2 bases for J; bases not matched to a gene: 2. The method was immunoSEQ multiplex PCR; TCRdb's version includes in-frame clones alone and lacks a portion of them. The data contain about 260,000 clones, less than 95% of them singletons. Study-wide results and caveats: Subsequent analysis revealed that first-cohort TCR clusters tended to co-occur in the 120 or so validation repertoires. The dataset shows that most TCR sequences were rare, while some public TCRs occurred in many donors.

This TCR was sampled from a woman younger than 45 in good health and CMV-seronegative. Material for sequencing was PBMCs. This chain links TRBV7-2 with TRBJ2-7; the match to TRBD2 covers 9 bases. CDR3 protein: CASSFQREAYEQYF. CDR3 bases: TGTGCCAGCAGCTTCCAGCGGGAGGCCTACGAGCAGTACTTC.